This T cell receptor (beta chain) was recovered during a study of cytomegalovirus exposure and HLA in healthy donors. The CDR3 extends over 14 amino acids. Trimming shortened V by 9 bases and J by 4 bases, and 16 bases separated the two germline ends. CDR1 is MNHEY, CDR2 SVGAGI, per germline. PCR primers comprised 60 Vbeta and 13 Jbeta primers. Original methodology: It was a later analysis that counted 79 million or so unique TCR beta chains, of which roughly 10 million were shared. Using immunoSEQ multiplex PCR, the repertoire was profiled, and TCRdb retains in-frame clones only, with some absent. That table gives V, J and clone size, and the DNA gave D and trimming. The repertoire includes around 210,000 clones, roughly 83% of them detected once, and approximately 0.39% sits in the top ten.

The sequence was obtained from a male donor in good health and CMV-seropositive. The sequenced material came from PBMCs. The rearrangement joins TRBV6-5 to TRBJ2-1, with TRBD2 as a possible D gene (5 bases). Here the CDR3 reads CARPWRQLYNEQFF. The CDR3 DNA sequence: TGTGCCAGACCCTGGAGGCAACTATACAATGAGCAGTTCTTC.